The 6 T cell receptor beta chains listed next were all sequenced from one sample in a study of T-cell memory formation after mild COVID-19. Using its own MiXCR run on the 5' RACE reads, TCRdb lists one record per CDR3 protein. This sample has around 310,000 distinct CDR3 sequences; more than 15% occur once, and the top ten carry around 20%. The specimen sequenced was PBMCs or a T cell subset sorted from them (not recorded which). These receptors were collected from a man between 18 and 35 years old who had mild COVID-19 (a few samples of this study predate the infection). Cell type and time point are not known.

Many counts were recorded for this clonotype. The gene calls are TRBV10-3 and TRBJ1-5; no firm D call. V was trimmed by 3 bases and J by 0 bases, leaving 6 bases between them. CDR3 size: 14 residues. The germline gives CDR1 ENHRY, CDR2 SYGVKD. The CDR3 DNA sequence: TGTGCCATCAGTGAAAGGGATAGCAATCAGCCCCAGCATTTT. This sequence encodes CAISERDSNQPQHF.

The sample holds a few counts of this clonotype. V usage is TRBV6-2 or TRBV6-3 and J usage is TRBJ1-1; TRBD1 matches 7 bases. Trimming at V came to 5 bases and at J to 1 base, leaving 4 bases not matched to a gene. The CDR3 covers 14 residues. From germline, CDR1 is MNHEY and CDR2 SVGEGT. This CDR3 reads CASSQRDRNTEAFF. CDR3 DNA sequence: TGTGCCAGCAGTCAAAGGGACAGGAACACTGAAGCTTTCTTT.

The V call is TRBV4-1, the J call TRBJ2-5, with 7 positions matching TRBD1. This CDR3 is built from 15 residues. In germline, CDR1 is MGHRA, CDR2 YSYEKL. V was clipped by 3 bases and J by 2 bases; unmatched bases: 6. The CDR3 loop reads CASSQHTGAQETQYF. The CDR3, as DNA: TGCGCCAGCAGCCAGCATACAGGGGCGCAAGAGACCCAGTACTTC.

There are a few counts of this clonotype. This chain uses TRBV18 with TRBJ2-5; the D is unclear. The CDR3 is 15 amino acids. Trimming took off 0 bases at V and 2 bases at J, with 10 bases between the two ends. Per germline, CDR1 KGHSH and CDR2 LQKENI. In DNA, the CDR3 is TGTGCCAGCTCACCACCTTCGTGGCGACAAGAGACCCAGTACTTC. This translates into CASSPPSWRQETQYF.

The chain links TRBV4-1 to TRBJ2-4, with a tentative D call TRBD1 (5 bases). Trimming cost V 3 bases and J 2 bases, with 14 bases left between them. Germline assignment: CDR1 MGHRA and CDR2 YSYEKL. The CDR3 is 16 amino acids. This CDR3 reads CASSQRTMRTKNIQYF. The CDR3 DNA reads TGCGCCAGCAGCCAGAGGACAATGAGAACCAAAAACATTCAGTACTTC.

This clonotype has more than one count but fewer than ten. This chain uses TRBV6-1 with TRBJ1-2; no firm D call. The length of the CDR3 is 15 residues. V gave up 2 bases and J gave up 4 bases, with 14 bases separating them. Per the germline V gene, CDR1 is MNHNS and CDR2 is SASEGT. Here the CDR3 DNA reads TGTGCCAGCAGTGAACAAGGTATCACCGTCTATGGCTACACCTTC. This encodes CASSEQGITVYGYTF.